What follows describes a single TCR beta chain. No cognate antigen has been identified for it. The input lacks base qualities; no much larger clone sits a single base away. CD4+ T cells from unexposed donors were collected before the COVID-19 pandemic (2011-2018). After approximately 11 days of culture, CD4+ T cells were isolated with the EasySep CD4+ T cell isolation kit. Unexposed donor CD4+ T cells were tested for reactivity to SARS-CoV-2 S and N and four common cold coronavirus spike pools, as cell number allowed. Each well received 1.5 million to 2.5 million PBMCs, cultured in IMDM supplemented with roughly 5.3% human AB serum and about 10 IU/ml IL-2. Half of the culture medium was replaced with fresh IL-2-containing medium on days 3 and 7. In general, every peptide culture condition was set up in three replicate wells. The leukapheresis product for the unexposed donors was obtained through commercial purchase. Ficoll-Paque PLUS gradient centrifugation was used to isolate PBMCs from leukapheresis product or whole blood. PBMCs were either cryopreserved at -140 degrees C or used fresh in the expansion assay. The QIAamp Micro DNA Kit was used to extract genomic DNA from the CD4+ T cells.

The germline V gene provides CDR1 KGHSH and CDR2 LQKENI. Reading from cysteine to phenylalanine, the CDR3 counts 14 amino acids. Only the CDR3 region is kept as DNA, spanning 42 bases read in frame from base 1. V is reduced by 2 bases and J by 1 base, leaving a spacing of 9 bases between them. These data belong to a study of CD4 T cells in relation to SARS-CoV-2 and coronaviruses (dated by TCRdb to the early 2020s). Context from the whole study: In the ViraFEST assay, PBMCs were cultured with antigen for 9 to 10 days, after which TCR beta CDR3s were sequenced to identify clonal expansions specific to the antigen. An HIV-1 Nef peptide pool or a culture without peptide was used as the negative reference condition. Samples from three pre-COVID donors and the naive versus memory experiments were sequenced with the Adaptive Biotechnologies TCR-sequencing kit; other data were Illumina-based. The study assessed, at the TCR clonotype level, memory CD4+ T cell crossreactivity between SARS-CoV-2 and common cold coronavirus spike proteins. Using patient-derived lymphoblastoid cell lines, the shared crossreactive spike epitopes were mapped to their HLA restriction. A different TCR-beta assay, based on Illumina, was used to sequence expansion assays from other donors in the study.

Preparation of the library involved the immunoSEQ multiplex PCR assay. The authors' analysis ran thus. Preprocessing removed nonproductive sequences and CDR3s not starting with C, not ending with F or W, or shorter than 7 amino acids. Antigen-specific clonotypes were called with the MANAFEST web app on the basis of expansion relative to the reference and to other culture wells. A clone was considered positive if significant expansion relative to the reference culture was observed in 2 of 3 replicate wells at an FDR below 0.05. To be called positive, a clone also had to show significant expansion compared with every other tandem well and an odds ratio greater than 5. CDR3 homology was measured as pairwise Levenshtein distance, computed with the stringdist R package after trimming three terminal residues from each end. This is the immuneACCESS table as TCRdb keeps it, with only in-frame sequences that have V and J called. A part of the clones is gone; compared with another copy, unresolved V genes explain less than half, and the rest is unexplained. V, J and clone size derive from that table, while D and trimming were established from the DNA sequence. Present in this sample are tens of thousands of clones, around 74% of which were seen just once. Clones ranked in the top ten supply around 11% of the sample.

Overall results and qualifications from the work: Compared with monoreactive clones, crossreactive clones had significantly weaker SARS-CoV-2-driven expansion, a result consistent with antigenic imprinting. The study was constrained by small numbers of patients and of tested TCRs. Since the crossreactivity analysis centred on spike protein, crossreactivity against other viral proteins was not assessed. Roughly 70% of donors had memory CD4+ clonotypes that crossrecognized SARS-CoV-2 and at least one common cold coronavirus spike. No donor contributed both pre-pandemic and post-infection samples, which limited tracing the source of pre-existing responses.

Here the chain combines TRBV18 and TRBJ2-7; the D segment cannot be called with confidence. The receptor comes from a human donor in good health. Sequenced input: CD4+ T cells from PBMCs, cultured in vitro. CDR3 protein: CASSPFTESYEQYF. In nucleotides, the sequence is TGTGCCAGCTCACCATTCACGGAATCCTACGAGCAGTACTTC.